This section outlines one TCR beta chain sequence together with its context. What it recognizes is unknown. This sample was included in a study of T cells after yellow fever vaccination. Findings of the study overall: The study found a weaker secondary response that peaked faster, day 5 versus 15. In FACS-sorted repertoires, abundant clonotypes from the bulk population could appear as contaminants.

TCRdb used MiXCR to reprocess the 5' RACE reads, holding one entry per CDR3 protein. Altogether 300,000 or so distinct CDR3 sequences are present, about 7.8% being singletons, with the ten largest covering approximately 15%. V shed 6 bases and J 6 bases; nucleotides not matched to a gene: 8. Per the germline V gene, CDR1 is DFQATT and CDR2 is SNEGSKA (reference sequence). The length of the CDR3 is 13 residues. Sequences were derived from PBMCs, sampled about 49 days after the first yellow fever vaccination. V is TRBV20-1 and J is TRBJ2-3; 8 bases line up with TRBD2. This TCR derives from a man aged 18-30 years who received the YFV17D yellow fever vaccine. The CDR3 nucleotides are TGCAGTGCGGGGCGGGGGGCCAAGGATACGCAGTATTTT. It codes for CSAGRGAKDTQYF.